This passage covers 15 T cell receptor beta chains from one sample sequenced in a study of blood T cell repertoires in COVID-19. Assay used: immunoSEQ multiplex PCR; TCRdb lists only in-frame clones, some missing. The table has about 57,000 clones, around 80% seen once. Sequenced: peripheral blood. These receptors were collected from a woman of 80 years or more with acute or convalescent COVID-19.

The V call is TRBV15, the J call TRBJ2-7; 9 nucleotides align to TRBD2. With V trimmed by 3 bases and J by 5 bases, 5 bases remained unmatched. Germline V CDR1 and CDR2: LNHNV, YYDKDF (reference sequence). The CDR3 contains 14 residues. Here the CDR3 DNA reads TGTGCCACCAGCAGTGGACTAGCGAGCAACGAGCAGTACTTC. Its translation is CATSSGLASNEQYF.

This clone was seen once. The DNA for the CDR3 is TGCGCCAGCAGTGAGTACCGGACAGTAACGTATGGCTACACCTTC. Translating it yields CASSEYRTVTYGYTF. This sequence joins TRBV10-1 and TRBJ1-2, with D maybe TRBD1 (6 bases). Trimming removed 1 base at V and 5 bases at J, with 14 bases between. CDR1 and CDR2 (germline): WNHNN, SYGVQD (reference sequence). The CDR3 is 15 amino acids.

The V gene is TRBV19, the J gene TRBJ1-5, with D possibly being TRBD1 (6 bases). V lost 6 bases and J 2 bases, leaving 14 bases between the germline ends. Per the germline V gene, CDR1 is LNHDA and CDR2 is SQIVND (reference sequence). The CDR3 is made up of 15 amino acids. The CDR3 spells CASSPRGGRNQPQHF. The CDR3 nucleotides are TGTGCCAGTAGCCCGAGGGGGGGGCGCAATCAGCCCCAGCATTTT.

V and J are TRBV12-3 or TRBV12-4 and TRBJ1-6; 8 nucleotides line up with TRBD1. V lost 6 bases and J lost 10; bases outside the gene matches: 5. The CDR3 sequence is 13 residues long. DNA for the CDR3: TGTGCCAGCAGCCCGGACAGGGTATCACCCCTCCACTTT. It is translated as CASSPDRVSPLHF.

The chain employs TRBV5-4 and TRBJ1-2; D may be TRBD1 (5 bases). Trimming removed 2 bases from V and 2 bases from J, with 13 bases in between. The CDR3 has 15 amino acids. CDR1 is SGHNT, CDR2 YYREEE, per germline (reference sequence). The CDR3 is CASSLWGTRNYGYTF. The CDR3, as DNA: TGTGCCAGCAGCTTATGGGGCACGCGAAACTATGGCTACACCTTC. Full variable domain (rest looked up from reference TRBV5-4 and TRBJ1-2): ETGVTQSPTHLIKTRGQQVTLRCSSQSGHNTVSWYQQALGQGPQFIFQYYREEENGRGNFPPRFSGLQFPNYSSELNVNALELDDSALYLCASSLWGTRNYGYTFGSGTRLTVV.

This clone has a single count. The chain is built from TRBV6-6 and TRBJ2-2, with TRBD1 as a possible D gene (5 bases). V dropped 5 bases and J dropped 0 bases, with 7 bases sitting between them. The CDR3 runs 14 residues. Germline CDR1 is MNHNY and CDR2 is SVGAGI (reference sequence). The CDR3 DNA sequence: TGTGCCAGCAGTAGACAGTCGAACACCGGGGAGCTGTTTTTT. It codes for CASSRQSNTGELFF.

The J gene is TRBJ1-1, the V gene TRBV5-4; a weak D match, TRBD1 (6 bases). This CDR3 region has 14 residues. Trimming removed 1 base from V and 4 bases from J, with 11 bases in between. Germline V lookup: CDR1 SGHNT, CDR2 YYREEE (reference sequence). The CDR3 nucleotides are TGTGCCAGCAGCTTGCAGGGGCCGGGCACTGAAGCTTTCTTT. It specifies CASSLQGPGTEAFF.

The chain joins TRBV3-1 (or the pseudogene TRBV3-2) to TRBJ1-2; perhaps TRBD1 as D (5 bases). The V gene lost 2 bases and the J gene lost 8 bases, with 9 bases spanning the gap. Germline V gives CDR1 LGHDT, CDR2 YNNKEL (reference sequence). The CDR3 length is 12 residues. CDR3 residues: CASSQSGKGYTF. CDR3 coding DNA: TGTGCCAGCAGCCAATCAGGGAAGGGCTACACCTTC.

This clone was detected only a few times. The CDR3 loop reads CASSVSGSTYEQYF. As DNA, the CDR3 is TGTGCCAGCAGCGTCTCCGGGAGTACCTACGAGCAGTACTTC. This rearrangement joins TRBV5-4 to TRBJ2-7; tentative D call: TRBD2 (6 bases). Germline loops: CDR1 SGHNT, CDR2 YYREEE (reference sequence). The germline V and J ends were trimmed by 4 bases and 2 bases, with 13 bases remaining between them. This CDR3 spans 14 amino acids.

This sequence joins TRBV27 and TRBJ2-1, with TRBD2 matching over 7 bases. J gave up 6 bases and V 2 bases, and 10 bases lay outside the gene matches. This CDR3 is 16 amino acids long. CDR1 is MNHEY, CDR2 SMNVEV, per germline (reference sequence). The CDR3 region is CASSLLAGVGSNEQFF. CDR3 DNA sequence: TGTGCCAGCAGTTTACTGGCGGGGGTTGGAAGCAATGAGCAGTTCTTC.

This rearrangement joins TRBV6-4 to TRBJ1-6; 9 bases are shared with TRBD1. The junction had 3 bases not matched to a gene; V was cut back by 2 bases and J by 7 bases. The length of the CDR3 is 15 residues. The germline V gene has CDR1 MRHNA and CDR2 SNTAGT. The CDR3 is CASSDIGQGNSPLHF. DNA of the CDR3: TGTGCCAGCAGTGACATAGGACAGGGGAATTCACCCCTCCACTTT.

This chain joins TRBV30 and TRBJ2-5, with TRBD2 identical over 14 bases. Germline values: CDR1 GTSNPN, CDR2 SVGIG (reference sequence). This CDR3 comprises 15 residues. V shed 0 bases, J shed 4 bases, and the junction held 1 base outside the gene matches. This CDR3 reads CAWSVGLAGGETQYF. In nucleotides, the CDR3 is TGTGCCTGGAGTGTAGGACTAGCGGGAGGAGAGACCCAGTACTTC.

This clone was seen a handful of times. The chain employs TRBV3-1 (or the pseudogene TRBV3-2) and TRBJ2-3; 11 bases are shared with TRBD2. Germline-derived CDR1 and CDR2 are LGHDT and YNNKEL (reference sequence). CDR3 length equals 16 residues. Germline trimming cut 0 bases from V and 11 bases from J; bases unmatched to any gene: 10. The CDR3 sequence: CASSQELAGAGGRQYF. The CDR3 DNA sequence: TGTGCCAGCAGCCAAGAACTAGCGGGAGCCGGGGGGAGGCAGTATTTT.

The genes are TRBV7-2 and TRBJ2-6; TRBD2 matches at 8 bases. V trimming: 1 base; J trimming: 3 bases; junction bases outside the gene matches: 2. CDR3 length: 16 residues. Germline values: CDR1 SGHTA, CDR2 FQGNSA. This CDR3 reads CASSLGSGGGANVLTF. The CDR3 region has the DNA TGTGCCAGCAGCTTAGGGAGCGGGGGTGGGGCCAACGTCCTGACTTTC.

This sequence joins TRBV27 and TRBJ2-1, with 9 bases matching TRBD1. Germline V gives CDR1 MNHEY, CDR2 SMNVEV (reference sequence). The CDR3 covers 15 residues. V gave up 2 bases and J gave up 7 bases; unmatched junction bases: 6. The CDR3 nucleotides read TGTGCCAGCAGTTTAGACAGGGGGATTGGGAATGAGCAGTTCTTC. Translating gives CASSLDRGIGNEQFF.